What follows is one T cell receptor (beta chain) and its context. This clonotype has at least ten counts. What this receptor recognizes is not known. No much larger clone is present one base from it, and per-base qualities are unavailable. Libraries were constructed by 5' RACE. The sequencer listed for this sample is Illumina HiSeq 2500. A second PCR of roughly 6 to 11 cycles was run with a J-beta primer mix and a sample-barcoded 5' primer. Each TCR beta cDNA molecule received a unique molecular identifier from a template-switch 5' adaptor carrying 12 random nucleotides. At least 2.5 million CDR3-containing paired-end reads were obtained from each sample. All of the RNA was converted into first-strand cDNA using the Mint cDNA synthesis kit, with a TRBC-specific oligonucleotide serving as the primer. After uracil-DNA glycosylase treatment, a first 18-cycle PCR used universal primers M1SS and BC2_uni_R on all cDNA. As for how the authors treated the data: For normalization, 1 million high-quality reads were randomly selected from each sample, with every read carrying a distinct molecular identifier. Reads with shared molecular identifiers were discarded instead of being binned into consensus sequences. MiTCR, run with a Q25 quality threshold and the strictest error-elimination algorithm, handled CDR3 identification, clonotype clustering and error correction. A nonparametric unseen species model with Euler transformation was used to estimate lower-bound total TCR beta diversity. TCRdb's own reprocessing of the public reads used fastp at Q25 and MiXCR and kept productive beta chains. Rows with a matching CDR3 protein are joined into one entry that keeps the most common DNA and genes. TCRdb's processing, not the authors', yielded these V and J calls. The sample table records about 640,000 distinct CDR3 sequences; approximately 59% of these occur just once. Of the sample, 30% to 40% falls within the top ten clones.

The 39 donors, aged roughly 6 to 95 years, were systemically healthy Caucasian individuals from Russia. Approximately 9.3 milliliters of peripheral blood were drawn from each donor into EDTA-treated Vacutainer tubes. Ficoll-Paque density-gradient centrifugation was used to isolate PBMCs, with at least 6.5 million per sample. Total RNA was extracted from PBMCs with Trizol reagent, with at least 5.5 micrograms obtained per sample. Naive CD45RAhigh/CD27high T cell percentages were measured by flow cytometry on a PBMC aliquot from every donor. Measured from the cysteine to the phenylalanine, the CDR3 is 16 residues long. The kept DNA is CDR3 alone, 48 bases in frame from the first base. CDR1 MDHEN and CDR2 SYDVKM were looked up in the germline V gene. V gives up 4 bases and J gives up 5 bases, and the segment between their germline ends measures 20 bases. These data originate in a study of blood T cells in healthy people across ages (dated by TCRdb to the mid-2010s). About the study as a whole: In model experiments, roughly one uniquely barcoded TCR beta cDNA molecule per two T cells was captured by template switching. The donors were divided into four age groups: young (average approximately 16 years), middle-aged (almost 40), aged (around 67) and long-lived (about 84). To avoid experimental bias, donors of different ages were spread randomly across the sequencing lanes. The study analyzed two additional independent replicas of 1 million unique cDNA reads from the same blood draw for two donors, one aged 18 to 30 and one aged 80 or older. The study measured age-related changes in TCR beta repertoire diversity using deep sequencing normalized with unique cDNA molecular identifiers. Points the paper makes about the study in general: Estimates of total diversity based on one million sequenced T cells were considered lower bounds and underestimates. Observed TCR beta diversity correlated strongly with the percentage of naive T cells measured by flow cytometry. Compared with the aged group, the long-lived group had more naive CD4+ T cells, fewer expanded clones and increased TCR diversity, suggesting age selection. Observed TCR beta diversity per million T cells fell roughly linearly with age, and a significant reduction was already apparent by age around 44. Because the CMV infection status of the donors was unknown, age-related changes in expanded clonotypes may potentially have been confounded. Conclusive comparison of naive and antigen-experienced compartments was prevented by the profiling of bulk unsorted PBMCs.

The material sequenced was blood. This sequence was found in a man between 60 and 70 years old in good health. The sequence joins TRBV28 to TRBJ2-5; perhaps TRBD1 is the D gene, with 8 bases matching. CDR3 reads: CASSSTGGANSETQYF. In nucleotide form, the sequence is TGTGCCAGCAGTTCTACAGGGGGGGCCAATAGCGAGACCCAGTACTTC.